The 27 T cell receptor beta chains given below trace back to one sample, sequenced in a study of T cells in Graves' hyperthyroidism and ophthalmopathy. What was amplified from RNA transcripts were TCR beta CDR3 regions. When the TCR CDR3 underwent first-round RT-PCR, the HTBI primer set was used. Each CDR3 protein gets one entry after TCRdb re-called the multiplex PCR reads with MiXCR. Among a few hundred thousand distinct CDR3 sequences listed, more than 14% were seen once. The source material was blood. All receptors derive from a woman aged 40 to 50 with Graves' hyperthyroidism that later progressed to Graves' ophthalmopathy.

This clonotype was detected ten times or more. The chain is built from TRBV5-1 and TRBJ2-7, with D perhaps matching TRBD1 or TRBD2 (6 bases each). This CDR3 has 14 residues. Germline-derived CDR1 and CDR2 are SGHRS and YFSETQ. Trimming left V 6 bases short and J 3 bases short, with 16 bases between. The CDR3 reads CASTQGLAFYEQYF. The CDR3 DNA is TGCGCCAGCACCCAGGGGCTAGCGTTCTACGAGCAGTACTTC.

Ten or more counts support this clonotype. The rearrangement joins TRBV9 to TRBJ2-1; D perhaps matches TRBD1 (6 bases). CDR1 is SGDLS, CDR2 YYNGEE, per germline. The CDR3 extends over 15 amino acids. Between the trimmed V and J ends, which lost 3 bases and 4 bases, there was a span of 14 bases. The CDR3 coding sequence is TGTGCCAGCAGCGCGGGGACAACCCTTTACAATGAGCAGTTCTTC. Its protein product is CASSAGTTLYNEQFF.

This clonotype was counted only a few times. The chain couples TRBV15 to TRBJ2-7, with D unresolved. Trimming took 1 base from V and 6 from J, leaving 10 bases between them. CDR3 length: 13 amino acids. Germline V CDR1 and CDR2: LNHNV, YYDKDF (reference sequence). The CDR3 DNA reads as TGTGCCACCAGCAGAGTGTTGTCTTCCGAGCAGTACTTC. The encoded protein is CATSRVLSSEQYF.

The genes are TRBV28 and TRBJ2-7, with TRBD2 identical over 15 bases. CDR1 MDHEN and CDR2 SYDVKM come from the germline V gene. The CDR3 sequence is 18 residues long. V gave up 7 bases and J gave up 1 base; unmatched junction bases: 11. CDR3 sequence: CASKRSGTSGRLSYEQYF. The DNA for the CDR3 is TGTGCCAGCAAACGATCCGGGACTAGCGGGAGGTTATCCTACGAGCAGTACTTC.

This clonotype was recorded many times. The chain has TRBV24-1 and TRBJ2-1; tentative D call: TRBD2 (5 bases). V was pared by 12 bases and J by 3 bases, with 11 bases between. Germline CDR1 is KGHDR and CDR2 is SFDVKD. CDR3 length: 12 amino acids. CDR3 sequence reads: CAAATSYNEQFF. The CDR3 nucleotides are TGTGCCGCCGCTACTAGCTACAATGAGCAGTTCTTC.

The chain carries TRBV19 and TRBJ1-5; 8 bases agree with TRBD1. CDR1 and CDR2 (germline): LNHDA, SQIVND (reference sequence). V lost 10 bases to trimming and J lost 1 base; unmatched junction nucleotides: 15. This CDR3 is 17 amino acids long. The CDR3, as DNA: TGTGCCACTAGACCGACAGGGGAGAGGACAAGCAATCAGCCCCAGCATTTT. Translated: CATRPTGERTSNQPQHF.

V is TRBV27 and J is TRBJ1-1; 8 bases fit TRBD1. Unmatched junction bases numbered 4, after V lost 3 bases and J lost 1 base. The CDR3 is 15 residues long. The germline V gene encodes CDR1 MNHEY and CDR2 SMNVEV (reference sequence). The CDR3 region has the DNA TGTGCCAGCAGTTTTGCAGGGGGCAAGAACACTGAAGCTTTCTTT. This gives the protein CASSFAGGKNTEAFF.

The table lists this clonotype with many counts. The rearrangement joins TRBV7-3 to TRBJ2-1, with 9 bases that match TRBD2. This CDR3 spans 16 amino acids. Germline CDR1 reads SGHTA; CDR2 reads FQGTGA. V was pared by 2 bases and J by 8 bases, with 10 bases of the junction left unmatched. CDR3 nucleotides: TGTGCCAGCAGCTTACAGGTTGCGGGAGGGGGGGATGAGCAGTTCTTC. Encoded protein: CASSLQVAGGGDEQFF.

This clonotype occurred many times. The rearrangement uses TRBV12-3 or TRBV12-4 and TRBJ2-3; TRBD2 agrees at 7 bases. The CDR3 has 13 amino acids. V lost 6 bases to trimming and J lost 4 bases; unmatched junction nucleotides: 4. The CDR3 region has the DNA TGTGCCAGCAGGCGACTAGCCTCAGATACGCAGTATTTT. Its translation: CASRRLASDTQYF.

This clonotype was recorded a few times. The V call is TRBV4-1, the J call TRBJ2-7, with D tentatively TRBD2 (6 bases). Trimming pared 1 base from V and 2 bases from J, leaving 12 bases between. Per germline, CDR1 MGHRA and CDR2 YSYEKL. The CDR3 contains 15 residues. The CDR3 bases are TGCGCCAGCAGCCAAGGGACTAACCTAGCCTACGAGCAGTACTTC. Its protein product is CASSQGTNLAYEQYF.

This clonotype was found many times. The CDR3 loop is CASSLGPPGTGDYEQYF. DNA for the CDR3: TGTGCCAGCAGCTTAGGCCCTCCGGGGACGGGGGACTACGAGCAGTACTTC. The chain links TRBV11-1 to TRBJ2-7; weak D call: TRBD2 (6 bases). Per germline, CDR1 SGHAT and CDR2 FQDESV (reference sequence). The CDR3 runs 17 residues. V gave up 1 base and J gave up 3 bases, with 19 bases separating them.

This clonotype was seen ten or more times. V is TRBV29-1 and J is TRBJ2-5; TRBD1 might be the D (8 bases). There are 12 residues in the CDR3. V lost 8 bases and J lost 2, with 12 bases in between. Germline CDR1 and CDR2: SQVTM and ANQGSEA. The CDR3: CSTGGGQETQYF. DNA for the CDR3: TGCAGCACAGGGGGGGGTCAAGAGACCCAGTACTTC. Full variable domain (rest looked up from reference TRBV29-1 and TRBJ2-5): SAVISQKPSRDICQRGTSLTIQCQVDSQVTMMFWYRQQPGQSLTLIATANQGSEATYESGFVIDKFPISRPNLTFSTLTVSNMSPEDSSIYLCSTGGGQETQYFGPGTRLLVL.

Details on this clonotype: This may come from a read error, since a much larger clone is one base off. This chain uses TRBV11-2 with TRBJ1-1, with D possibly TRBD1 on 6 matching bases. The CDR3 has 19 residues. Germline V gives CDR1 SGHAT, CDR2 FQNNGV. The CDR3 nucleotides are TGTGCCAGCAGCTTAGGAGCGGGTTTAGGGGGGACCGGGAACACTGAACCTTTCTTT. Amino acid sequence: CASSLGAGLGGTGNTEPFF. The variable domain in full, with the rest retrieved from reference TRBV11-2 and TRBJ1-1, is EAGVAQSPRYKIIEKRQSVAFWCNPISGHATLYWYQQILGQGPKLLIQFQNNGVVDDSQLPKDRFSAERLKGVDSTLKIQPAKLEDSAVYLCASSLGAGLGGTGNTEPFFGQGTRLTVV.

This clonotype showed up many times. V and J are TRBV20-1 and TRBJ1-1; 9 bases agree with TRBD1. V gave up 3 bases and J gave up 0 bases; unmatched junction bases: 8. Germline V gene data show CDR1 as DFQATT and CDR2 as SNEGSKA (reference sequence). This CDR3 has 16 amino acids. CDR3 sequence: CSASRGQGNMNTEAFF. CDR3 nucleotide sequence: TGCAGTGCTAGCAGGGGACAGGGTAACATGAACACTGAAGCTTTCTTT.

This clonotype has at least ten counts. The chain carries TRBV14 and TRBJ2-1; 7 nucleotides align to TRBD2. V lost 5 bases and J lost 9; bases outside the gene matches: 4. Germline assignment: CDR1 SGHDN and CDR2 FVKESK. The length of the CDR3 is 12 residues. CDR3 protein: CASSFRTSEQFF. CDR3 bases: TGTGCCAGCAGCTTCCGGACTAGTGAGCAGTTCTTC. The complete variable domain, with remaining parts taken from reference TRBV14 and TRBJ2-1, reads EAGVTQFPSHSVIEKGQTVTLRCDPISGHDNLYWYRRVMGKEIKFLLHFVKESKQDESGMPNNRFLAERTGGTYSTLKVQPAELEDSGVYFCASSFRTSEQFFGPGTRLTVL.

This clonotype appeared many times. The chain joins TRBV7-9 to TRBJ2-3; D assignment may be TRBD1 or TRBD2 (5 bases each). CDR1 is SEHNR, CDR2 FQNEAQ, per germline (reference sequence). The CDR3 is 15 amino acids. Trimming stripped 3 bases from V and 0 bases from J, with 10 bases between. For the CDR3, the DNA is TGTGCCAGCAGCTTCGGGGCGGCTAGCACAGATACGCAGTATTTT. Its protein product is CASSFGAASTDTQYF.

The chain has TRBV20-1 and TRBJ1-2; 8 bases map to TRBD1. V trimming: 1 base; J trimming: 5 bases; junction bases outside the gene matches: 9. Germline V gene data show CDR1 as DFQATT and CDR2 as SNEGSKA (reference sequence). The CDR3 length is 15 residues. The CDR3 sequence is CSARADRGTLYGYTF. The DNA for the CDR3 is TGCAGTGCTAGAGCAGACAGGGGAACGTTATATGGCTACACCTTC.

This clonotype was seen ten or more times. The V call is TRBV27, the J call TRBJ1-3; 7 bases are shared with TRBD1. V was pared by 7 bases and J by 4 bases, with 7 bases of the junction left unmatched. Per the germline V gene, CDR1 is MNHEY and CDR2 is SMNVEV (reference sequence). This CDR3 comprises 14 residues. CDR3 residues: CASKGAGKGNTIYF. DNA for the CDR3: TGTGCCAGCAAGGGGGCGGGTAAAGGAAACACCATATATTTT.

In its sample, this clonotype was seen many times. The chain recombines TRBV15 with TRBJ2-1; no clear D. The CDR3 extends over 18 amino acids. Germline CDR1 reads LNHNV; CDR2 reads YYDKDF (reference sequence). V lost 0 bases to trimming and J lost 2 bases, with 17 bases between them. CDR3 protein: CATSRDGNLPLTYNEQFF. CDR3 nucleotide sequence: TGTGCCACCAGCAGAGATGGAAACCTCCCCCTCACCTACAATGAGCAGTTCTTC.

This chain uses TRBV4-1 with TRBJ2-7; TRBD2 aligns across 9 bases. CDR1 is MGHRA, CDR2 YSYEKL, per germline. This CDR3 spans 16 amino acids. V gave up 1 base and J gave up 9 bases; unmatched junction bases: 13. In DNA form, the CDR3 reads TGCGCCAGCAGCCAAGGCGGTAGCGGGAGATTATCTTTGCAGTACTTC. Its translation is CASSQGGSGRLSLQYF.

In its sample, this clonotype was seen many times. This rearrangement joins TRBV2 to TRBJ1-4; D remains unclear. This CDR3 region has 15 residues. V was clipped by 8 bases and J by 5 bases, with 18 bases between them. Germline CDR1 is SNHLY and CDR2 is FYNNEI. CDR3 sequence reads: CASGKQGAPNEKLFF. CDR3 nucleotide sequence: TGTGCCAGCGGAAAACAAGGAGCGCCGAATGAAAAACTGTTTTTT.

This clonotype was observed at least ten times. The J gene is TRBJ1-2, the V gene TRBV20-1, with no clear D. Trimming removed 3 bases from V and 5 bases from J, with 13 bases in between. The CDR3 runs 13 residues. CDR1 is DFQATT, CDR2 SNEGSKA, per germline (reference sequence). DNA of the CDR3: TGCAGTGCTAGTGCCTCTGGGTTATATGGCTACACCTTC. Translating gives CSASASGLYGYTF.

With respect to this clonotype: One base away lies a much larger clone, so this may be a sequencing read error. This chain connects TRBV4-1 to TRBJ2-2; D is undetermined. CDR3 length equals 17 residues. The V gene's germline CDR1 is MGHRA and CDR2 YSYEKL. CDR3: CACSQEPRVGHTGELFF. DNA of the CDR3: TGCGCCTGCAGCCAAGAACCTCGGGTGGGCCACACCGGGGAGCTGTTTTTT.

The chain couples TRBV20-1 to TRBJ2-3; 9 bases are a match to TRBD2. CDR1 and CDR2 from the germline V gene are DFQATT and SNEGSKA (reference sequence). With 3 bases clipped from V and 4 bases from J, the junction kept 11 bases outside the gene matches. The CDR3 consists of 16 residues. The CDR3 protein is CSARESGRLGADTQYF. In DNA form, the CDR3 reads TGCAGTGCTAGGGAAAGCGGGAGGCTCGGGGCAGATACGCAGTATTTT.

At least ten counts were recorded for this clonotype. J is TRBJ2-1 and V is TRBV6-1; 9 nucleotides match TRBD2. In germline, CDR1 is MNHNS, CDR2 SASEGT. Trimming cost V 3 bases and J 3 bases; bases outside gene matches: 3. The CDR3 totals 15 residues. The CDR3 loop is CASSDKTSGYNEQFF. The CDR3 bases are TGTGCCAGCAGTGATAAGACTAGCGGCTACAATGAGCAGTTCTTC.

This clonotype was observed at least ten times. The chain employs TRBV12-3 or TRBV12-4 and TRBJ2-3; D is perhaps TRBD2 (5 bases). Trimming removed 7 bases from V and 0 bases from J, with 17 bases in between. The CDR3 runs 16 residues. CDR3 in DNA: TGTGCCAGCAACATGGGAGCCCCCGCTAGCACAGATACGCAGTATTTT. It is translated as CASNMGAPASTDTQYF.

Note on this clonotype: The junction shows a germline mismatch at one end, possibly a read error. The chain carries TRBV7-9 and TRBJ2-1; D remains unclear. Per germline, CDR1 SEHNR and CDR2 FQNEAQ (reference sequence). This CDR3 has 19 amino acids. The DNA for the CDR3 is TGTGCCAGCAGCTTTGGCCTGATGGGTCGCGAACCCATAAACAATGAGCAGCTCTTC. Translating it yields CASSFGLMGREPINNEQLF.